Sequencing of this TCR beta chain was carried out in a study of cytomegalovirus exposure and HLA in healthy donors. Points from the study as a whole: A missense variant in DCLRE1C was later tied to TCR beta V- and J-gene trimming.

The germline gives CDR1 KGHSH, CDR2 LQKENI. V was pared by 2 bases and J by 6 bases, with 16 bases between. This CDR3 spans 15 amino acids. The PCR used 60 Vbeta and 13 Jbeta primers. Per the study methods: Around 11 million shared chains were among roughly 81 million unique TCR beta chains counted in a later analysis. Clones were read by immunoSEQ multiplex PCR, and TCRdb kept only the in-frame ones, dropping some. V, J and clone size were drawn from that table, and D and trimming were deduced from the DNA. In all, the sample yields more than 50,000 clones. A remark on this clone: Its specificity is not known.

Material: PBMCs. This sequence joins TRBV18 and TRBJ1-2; D may be TRBD1 (6 bases). The TCR comes from a man aged 50 to 60 in good health and CMV-seropositive. CDR3 residues: CASSPGGRQGHGYTF. DNA of the CDR3: TGTGCCAGCTCACCAGGCGGCCGGCAGGGGCATGGCTACACCTTC.